These 3 T cell receptor beta chains came from one sample sequenced in a study of Graves' ophthalmopathy and Graves' hyperthyroidism. Using RNA transcripts, the TCR beta CDR3 regions were amplified. Investigators did first-round RT-PCR with HTBI primers, then second-round multiplex PCR. TCRdb reprocessed the multiplex PCR reads with MiXCR, giving one entry per CDR3 protein. The repertoire holds 740,000 or so distinct CDR3 sequences, with roughly 41% as singletons. Sequences were obtained from peripheral blood. Source of these receptors: an adult man with Graves' ophthalmopathy.

The sample holds many counts of this clonotype. This sequence joins TRBV7-9 and TRBJ1-2; no clear D gene. Between the trimmed V and J ends, which lost 10 bases and 4 bases, there was a span of 16 bases. Germline loops: CDR1 SEHNR, CDR2 FQNEAQ (reference sequence). The CDR3 runs 13 residues. The CDR3 coding sequence is TGTGCCACCACCCAGGAAGACCCCTATGGCTACACCTTC. Residues: CATTQEDPYGYTF.

This clonotype has a handful of counts. Here the CDR3 reads CASSLAAGRDEQYF. CDR3 in DNA: TGTGCCAGCAGTTTAGCGGCGGGAAGGGACGAGCAGTACTTC. V and J are TRBV12-3 or TRBV12-4 and TRBJ2-7; D is perhaps TRBD2 (6 bases). V shed 0 bases and J shed 5 bases, with 11 bases lying between them. The CDR3 has 14 amino acids.

There are many counts of this clonotype. The chain links TRBV7-9 to TRBJ1-1, with no clear D. With 2 bases removed from V and 2 bases from J, the gap between germline ends came to 9 bases. The CDR3 loop spans 14 amino acids. CDR1 is SEHNR, CDR2 FQNEAQ, per germline (reference sequence). The DNA of the CDR3 is TGTGCCAGCAGCTTATCGGAACCAAACACTGAAGCTTTCTTT. This codes for CASSLSEPNTEAFF.